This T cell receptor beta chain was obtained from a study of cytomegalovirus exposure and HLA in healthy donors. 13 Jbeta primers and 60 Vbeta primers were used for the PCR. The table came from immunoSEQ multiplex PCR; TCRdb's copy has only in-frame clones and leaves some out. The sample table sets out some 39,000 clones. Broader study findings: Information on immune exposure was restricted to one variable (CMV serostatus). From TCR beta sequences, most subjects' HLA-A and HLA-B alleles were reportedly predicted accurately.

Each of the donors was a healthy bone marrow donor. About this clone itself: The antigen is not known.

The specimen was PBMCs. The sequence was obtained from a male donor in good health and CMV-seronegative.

The CDR3 loop is CASSLAVAMNTEAFF. The DNA of the CDR3 is TGTGCCAGCAGCTTGGCCGTAGCAATGAACACTGAAGCTTTCTTT. The V call is TRBV5-8, the J call TRBJ1-1; D remains unclear. CDR3 length: 15 amino acids. V was cut by 0 bases and J by 0 bases, with 9 bases left in between. The germline gives CDR1 SGHTS, CDR2 YDEGEE.